This TCR beta chain was recorded in a study of vaccination effects on CD4 cells after COVID-19. At the level of the study: The post-vaccine samples were taken, at the median, 72 days after the second dose. Study results and limitations: At late timepoints after vaccination, vaccine- and infection-induced clones shrank markedly.

ViraFEST assay sequencing came after antigen-specific CD4+ T cells were expanded with viral peptide pools. Following an approximately eleven-day culture, CD4+ T cells were purified. By PCR, the person was confirmed to have had SARS-CoV-2 infection between March and December 2020. Two doses of BNT162b2 or mRNA-1273 vaccine were administered to participants. Cultures used 2 million to 2.5 million PBMC per well, 7.5 to 10 IU/ml IL-2 and 10 ug/ml peptides. Half of the medium was exchanged for IL-2 medium on both days 3 and 7. Comment on this clone: The antigen is not known.

Produced via immunoSEQ multiplex PCR; TCRdb's table is partial and in-frame only. The data contain approximately 14,000 clones, about 74% of them singletons. CDR1 and CDR2 (germline): SGHRS, YFSETQ. This CDR3 comprises 14 residues. Trimming removed 0 bases at V and 0 bases at J, with 6 bases between. The sample consisted of CD4+ T cells from PBMCs cultured with HCoV-NL63 spike peptides, taken after COVID-19 vaccination. This chain links TRBV5-1 with TRBJ2-5; D gene uncertain. This clonotype was sampled from a human donor who had a prior SARS-CoV-2 infection. The CDR3 region has the DNA TGCGCCAGCAGCTTGGATGGCAACCAAGAGACCCAGTACTTC. This translates into CASSLDGNQETQYF. Based on the CDR3 plus reference TRBV5-1 and TRBJ2-5, the full variable domain is KAGVTQTPRYLIKTRGQQVTLSCSPISGHRSVSWYQQTPGQGLQFLFEYFSETQRNKGNFPGRFSGRQFSNSRSEMNVSTLELGDSALYLCASSLDGNQETQYFGPGTRLLVL.